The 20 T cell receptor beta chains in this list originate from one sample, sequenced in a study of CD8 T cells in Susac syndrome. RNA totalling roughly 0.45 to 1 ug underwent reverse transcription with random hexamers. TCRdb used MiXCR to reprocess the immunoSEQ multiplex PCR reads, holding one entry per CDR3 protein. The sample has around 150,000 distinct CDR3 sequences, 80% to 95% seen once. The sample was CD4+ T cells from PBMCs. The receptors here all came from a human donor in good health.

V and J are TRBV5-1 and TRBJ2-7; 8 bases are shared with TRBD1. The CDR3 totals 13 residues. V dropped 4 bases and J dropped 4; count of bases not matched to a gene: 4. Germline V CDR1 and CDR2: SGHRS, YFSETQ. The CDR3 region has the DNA TGCGCCAGCAGCCCAAGGACAGGGTACGAGCAGTACTTC. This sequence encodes CASSPRTGYEQYF.

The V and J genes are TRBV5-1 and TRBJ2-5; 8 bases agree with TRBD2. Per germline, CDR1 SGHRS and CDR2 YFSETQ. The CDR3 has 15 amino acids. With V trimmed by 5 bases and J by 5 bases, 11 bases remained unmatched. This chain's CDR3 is CASSYFGGAPETQYF. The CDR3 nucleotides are TGCGCCAGCAGTTATTTCGGGGGGGCCCCGGAGACCCAGTACTTC.

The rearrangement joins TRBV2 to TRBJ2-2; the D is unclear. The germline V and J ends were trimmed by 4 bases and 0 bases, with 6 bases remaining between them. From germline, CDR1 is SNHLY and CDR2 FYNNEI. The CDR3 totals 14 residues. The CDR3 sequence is CASSVYANTGELFF. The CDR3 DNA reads TGTGCCAGCAGTGTTTACGCGAACACCGGGGAGCTGTTTTTT.

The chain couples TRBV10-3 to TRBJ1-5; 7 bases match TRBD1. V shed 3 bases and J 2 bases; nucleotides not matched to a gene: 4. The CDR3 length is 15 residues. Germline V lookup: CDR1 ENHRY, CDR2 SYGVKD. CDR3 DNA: TGTGCCATCAGTGAACAGGGGAGAGGCAATCAGCCCCAGCATTTT. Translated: CAISEQGRGNQPQHF.

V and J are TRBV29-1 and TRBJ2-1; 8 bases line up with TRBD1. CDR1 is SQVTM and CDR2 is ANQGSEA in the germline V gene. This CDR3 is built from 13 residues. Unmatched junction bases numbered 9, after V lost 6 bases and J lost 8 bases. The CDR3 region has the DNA TGCAGCGTCATACAGGGGGGAGTCGATGAGCAGTTCTTC. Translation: CSVIQGGVDEQFF.

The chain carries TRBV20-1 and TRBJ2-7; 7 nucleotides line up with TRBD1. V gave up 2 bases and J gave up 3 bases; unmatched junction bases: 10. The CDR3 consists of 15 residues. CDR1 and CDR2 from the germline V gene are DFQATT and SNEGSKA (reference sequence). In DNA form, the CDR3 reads TGCAGTGCTAGATCCGGACAGGCATGGCACTACGAGCAGTACTTC. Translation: CSARSGQAWHYEQYF.

The CDR3 loop reads CSARVTQGSYYEQYF. CDR3 nucleotides: TGCAGTGCTAGAGTTACCCAGGGATCCTATTACGAGCAGTACTTC. The rearrangement links TRBV20-1 to TRBJ2-7; D is possibly TRBD1 (5 bases). The CDR3 has 15 residues. Trimming took 1 base from V and 4 from J, leaving 17 bases between them. Germline V gene data show CDR1 as DFQATT and CDR2 as SNEGSKA (reference sequence).

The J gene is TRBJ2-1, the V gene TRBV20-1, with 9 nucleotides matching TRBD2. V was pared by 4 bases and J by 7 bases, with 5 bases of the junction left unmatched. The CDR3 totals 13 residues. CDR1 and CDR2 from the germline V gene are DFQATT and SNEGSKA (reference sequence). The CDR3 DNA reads TGCAGTGCTATGCGGGGGGGCCCGAATGAGCAGTTCTTC. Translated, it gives CSAMRGGPNEQFF.

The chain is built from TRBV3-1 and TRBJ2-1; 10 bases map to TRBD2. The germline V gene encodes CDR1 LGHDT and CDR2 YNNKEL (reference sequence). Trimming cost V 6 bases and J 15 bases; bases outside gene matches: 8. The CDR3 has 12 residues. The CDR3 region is CASSLAGAGWFF. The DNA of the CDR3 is TGTGCCAGCAGTCTAGCGGGGGCAGGATGGTTCTTC.

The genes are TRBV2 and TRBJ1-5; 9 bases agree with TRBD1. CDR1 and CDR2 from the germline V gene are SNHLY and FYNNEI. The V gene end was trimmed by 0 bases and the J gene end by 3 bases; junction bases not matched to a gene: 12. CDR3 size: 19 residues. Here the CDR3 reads CASSEAGDRVRRVNQPQHF. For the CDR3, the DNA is TGTGCCAGCAGTGAAGCGGGGGACAGGGTTCGGAGGGTCAATCAGCCCCAGCATTTT. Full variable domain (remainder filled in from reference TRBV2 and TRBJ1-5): EPEVTQTPSHQVTQMGQEVILRCVPISNHLYFYWYRQILGQKVEFLVSFYNNEISEKSEIFDDQFSVERPDGSNFTLKIRSTKLEDSAMYFCASSEAGDRVRRVNQPQHFGDGTRLSIL.

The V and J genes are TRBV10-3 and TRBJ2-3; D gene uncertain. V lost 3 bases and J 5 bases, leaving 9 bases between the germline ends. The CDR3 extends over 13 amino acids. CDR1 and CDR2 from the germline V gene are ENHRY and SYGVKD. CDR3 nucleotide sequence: TGTGCCATCAGTGAATTACCGGGAGATACGCAGTATTTT. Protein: CAISELPGDTQYF.

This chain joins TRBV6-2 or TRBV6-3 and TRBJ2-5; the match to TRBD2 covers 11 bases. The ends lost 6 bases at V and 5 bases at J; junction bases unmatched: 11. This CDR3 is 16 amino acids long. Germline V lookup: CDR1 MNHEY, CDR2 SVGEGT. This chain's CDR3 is CASSEGLAGLGETQYF. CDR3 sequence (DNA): TGTGCCAGCAGCGAAGGACTAGCGGGCCTGGGGGAGACCCAGTACTTC.

The CDR3 here is CASSPRAQPEETQYF. The CDR3 nucleotides read TGTGCCAGCTCACCAAGGGCCCAACCCGAAGAGACCCAGTACTTC. The V gene is TRBV18, the J gene TRBJ2-5; D remains unclear. The CDR3 consists of 15 residues. The germline V gene encodes CDR1 KGHSH and CDR2 LQKENI. Trimming pared 2 bases from V and 3 bases from J, leaving 13 bases between.

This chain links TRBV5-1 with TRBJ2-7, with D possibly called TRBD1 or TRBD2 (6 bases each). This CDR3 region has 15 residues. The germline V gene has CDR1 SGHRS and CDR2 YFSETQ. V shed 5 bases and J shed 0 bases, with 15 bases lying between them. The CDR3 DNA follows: TGCGCCAGCAGATTCGGGGGCCCAGCCTCCTACGAGCAGTACTTC. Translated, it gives CASRFGGPASYEQYF. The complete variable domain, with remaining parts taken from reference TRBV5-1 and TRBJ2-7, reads KAGVTQTPRYLIKTRGQQVTLSCSPISGHRSVSWYQQTPGQGLQFLFEYFSETQRNKGNFPGRFSGRQFSNSRSEMNVSTLELGDSALYLCASRFGGPASYEQYFGPGTRLTVT.

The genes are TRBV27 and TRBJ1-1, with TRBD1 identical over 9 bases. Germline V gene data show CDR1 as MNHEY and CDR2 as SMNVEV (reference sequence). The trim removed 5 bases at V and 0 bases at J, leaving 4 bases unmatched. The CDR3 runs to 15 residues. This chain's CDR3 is CASSKRQGVNTEAFF. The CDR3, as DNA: TGTGCCAGCAGTAAACGACAGGGGGTGAACACTGAAGCTTTCTTT.

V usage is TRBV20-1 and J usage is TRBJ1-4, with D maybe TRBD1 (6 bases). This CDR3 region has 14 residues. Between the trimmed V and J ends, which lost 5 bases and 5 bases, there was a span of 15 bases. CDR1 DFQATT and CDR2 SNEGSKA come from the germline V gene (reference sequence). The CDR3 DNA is TGCAGTGCTGAACCGGGACACGTAAATGAAAAACTGTTTTTT. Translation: CSAEPGHVNEKLFF.

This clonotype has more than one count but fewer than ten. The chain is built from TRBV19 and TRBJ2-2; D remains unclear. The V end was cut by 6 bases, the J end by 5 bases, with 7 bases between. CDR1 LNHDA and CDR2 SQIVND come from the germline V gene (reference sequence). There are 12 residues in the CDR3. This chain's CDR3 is CASSPRTGELFF. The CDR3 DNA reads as TGTGCCAGTAGCCCGAGGACCGGGGAGCTGTTTTTT.

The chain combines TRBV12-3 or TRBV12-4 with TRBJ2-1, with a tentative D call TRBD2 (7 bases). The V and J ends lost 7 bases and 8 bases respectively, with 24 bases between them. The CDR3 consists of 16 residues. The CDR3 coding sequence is TGTGCCAGCACTGGTTGGGGGCGGGGGTTTCTGTATGAGCAGTTCTTC. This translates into CASTGWGRGFLYEQFF.

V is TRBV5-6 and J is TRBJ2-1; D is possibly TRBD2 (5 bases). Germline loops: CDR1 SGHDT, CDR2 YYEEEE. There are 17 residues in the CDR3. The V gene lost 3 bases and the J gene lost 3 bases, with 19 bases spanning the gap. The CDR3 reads CASSSPTNPIGYNEQFF. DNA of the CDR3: TGTGCCAGCAGCTCCCCGACTAACCCTATAGGCTACAATGAGCAGTTCTTC. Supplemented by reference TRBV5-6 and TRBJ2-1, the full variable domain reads DAGVTQSPTHLIKTRGQQVTLRCSPKSGHDTVSWYQQALGQGPQFIFQYYEEEERQRGNFPDRFSGHQFPNYSSELNVNALLLGDSALYLCASSSPTNPIGYNEQFFGPGTRLTVL.

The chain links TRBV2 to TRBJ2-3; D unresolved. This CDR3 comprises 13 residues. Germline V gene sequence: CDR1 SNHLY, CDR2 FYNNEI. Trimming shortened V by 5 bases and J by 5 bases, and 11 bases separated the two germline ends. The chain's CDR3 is CASSPAQLDTQYF. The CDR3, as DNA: TGTGCCAGCAGTCCCGCCCAGCTAGATACGCAGTATTTT.